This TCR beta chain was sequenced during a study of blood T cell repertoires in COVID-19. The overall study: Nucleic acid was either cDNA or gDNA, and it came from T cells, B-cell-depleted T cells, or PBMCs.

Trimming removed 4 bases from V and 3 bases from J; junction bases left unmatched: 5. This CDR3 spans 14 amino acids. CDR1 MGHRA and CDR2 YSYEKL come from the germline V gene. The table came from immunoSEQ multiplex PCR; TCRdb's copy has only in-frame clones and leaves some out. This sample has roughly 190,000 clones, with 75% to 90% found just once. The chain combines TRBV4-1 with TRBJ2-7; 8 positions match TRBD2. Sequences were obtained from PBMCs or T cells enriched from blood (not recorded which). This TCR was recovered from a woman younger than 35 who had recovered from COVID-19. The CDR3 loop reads CASSLTTSGYEQYF. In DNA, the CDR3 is TGCGCCAGCAGCCTGACCACTAGCGGCTACGAGCAGTACTTC.